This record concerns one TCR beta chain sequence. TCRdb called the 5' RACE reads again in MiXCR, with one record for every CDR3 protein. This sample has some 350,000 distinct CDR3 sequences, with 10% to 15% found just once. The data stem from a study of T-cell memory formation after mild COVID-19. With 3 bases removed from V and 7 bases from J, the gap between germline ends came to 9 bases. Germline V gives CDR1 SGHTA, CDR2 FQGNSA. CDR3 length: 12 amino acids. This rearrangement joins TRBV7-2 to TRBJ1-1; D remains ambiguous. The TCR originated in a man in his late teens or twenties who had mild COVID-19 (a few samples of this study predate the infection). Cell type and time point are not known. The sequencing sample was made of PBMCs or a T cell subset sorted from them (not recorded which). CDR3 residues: CASSFARLEAFF. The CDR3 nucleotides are TGTGCCAGCAGCTTTGCAAGACTTGAAGCTTTCTTT.